The sequence of this T cell receptor (beta chain) was determined in a study of cytomegalovirus exposure and HLA in healthy donors. The germline CDR1 and CDR2 sequences are LNHDA and SQIVND (reference sequence). Trimming cost V 6 bases and J 2 bases; bases outside gene matches: 2. This CDR3 contains 14 residues. The PCR was carried out with 60 Vbeta primers and 13 Jbeta primers. Clones were sequenced by immunoSEQ multiplex PCR, and TCRdb holds only the in-frame ones, with some missing. The table records about 160,000 clones, approximately 78% of them present only once. This chain joins TRBV19 and TRBJ2-3; 10 nucleotides agree with TRBD2. Sequenced input: PBMCs. This receptor was identified in a male donor in good health and CMV-seronegative. This CDR3 reads CASSLAGDTDTQYF. The CDR3 nucleotides read TGTGCCAGTAGCCTAGCGGGGGACACAGATACGCAGTATTTT.